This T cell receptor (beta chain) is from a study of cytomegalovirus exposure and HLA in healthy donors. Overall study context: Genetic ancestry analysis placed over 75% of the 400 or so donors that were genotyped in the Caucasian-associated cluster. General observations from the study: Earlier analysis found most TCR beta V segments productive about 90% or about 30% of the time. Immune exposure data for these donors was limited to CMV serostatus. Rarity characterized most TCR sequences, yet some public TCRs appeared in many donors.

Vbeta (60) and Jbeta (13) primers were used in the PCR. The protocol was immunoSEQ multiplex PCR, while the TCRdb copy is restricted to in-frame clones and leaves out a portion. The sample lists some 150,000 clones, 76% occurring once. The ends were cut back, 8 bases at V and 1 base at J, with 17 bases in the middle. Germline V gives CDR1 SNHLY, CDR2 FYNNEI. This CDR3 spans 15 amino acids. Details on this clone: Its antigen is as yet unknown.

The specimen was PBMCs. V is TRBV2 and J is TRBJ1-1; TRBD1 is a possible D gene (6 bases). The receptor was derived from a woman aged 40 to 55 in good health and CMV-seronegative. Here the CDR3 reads CASSGRTASNTEAFF. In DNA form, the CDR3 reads TGTGCCAGCTCCGGTAGGACAGCTTCGAACACTGAAGCTTTCTTT.